These 10 T cell receptor beta chains were all obtained from the same sample, sequenced in a study of shared clonotypes between healthy human individuals. Repertoires were generated with immunoSEQ multiplex PCR, while TCRdb's copy carries only in-frame clones and drops some. The sample shows fewer than 600,000 clones, around 81% of them seen only once. Sequencing input: PBMCs. All receptors come from a woman aged 40 to 49 in good health. Some clones in this sample may be carry-over from other donors' samples.

This sequence joins TRBV27 and TRBJ2-7, with TRBD2 matching over 13 bases. The CDR3 is made up of 16 amino acids. In germline, CDR1 is MNHEY, CDR2 SMNVEV (reference sequence). Trimming took 5 bases from V and 6 from J; bases not matched to a gene: 10. The CDR3 nucleotides are TGTGCCAGCAGTCCCCGGACTAGCGGGAGTCGAGTCGAGCAGTACTTC. It codes for CASSPRTSGSRVEQYF.

The chain combines TRBV5-1 with TRBJ2-7, with TRBD2 identical over 8 bases. The CDR3 is made up of 14 amino acids. Trimming at V came to 4 bases and at J to 3 bases, leaving 6 bases not matched to a gene. Germline V gene lookup returns CDR1 SGHRS and CDR2 YFSETQ. The CDR3 loop is CASSRGLANYEQYF. CDR3 nucleotides: TGCGCCAGCAGCCGAGGACTAGCTAACTACGAGCAGTACTTC.

The chain joins TRBV27 to TRBJ1-1; a weak D match, TRBD1 (5 bases). The CDR3 has 16 amino acids. CDR1 and CDR2 from the germline V gene are MNHEY and SMNVEV (reference sequence). Trimming cost V 3 bases and J 6 bases, with 20 bases left between them. The CDR3 protein is CASSFSSQGHGAEAFF. CDR3 sequence (DNA): TGTGCCAGCAGTTTTTCCTCCCAGGGCCATGGGGCTGAAGCTTTCTTT.

This CDR3 reads CASSLGAGGVEKLFF. The CDR3 DNA reads as TGTGCCAGCAGCTTAGGAGCTGGGGGCGTTGAAAAACTGTTTTTT. This chain joins TRBV5-5 and TRBJ1-4, with D possibly matching TRBD1 (6 bases). The V end lost 2 bases, the J end lost 7 bases, and 15 bases lay between the germline ends. Germline CDR1 is SGHKS and CDR2 is YYEKEE (reference sequence). The CDR3 spans 15 residues.

This chain joins TRBV4-2 and TRBJ2-3, with 11 bases matching TRBD2. Germline CDR1 LGHNA, CDR2 YNFKEQ. The CDR3 totals 17 residues. J gave up 4 bases and V 0 bases, and 6 bases lay outside the gene matches. CDR3 in DNA: TGTGCCAGCAGCCAAGACCAGACTAGCGGGACTGCAGATACGCAGTATTTT. It is translated as CASSQDQTSGTADTQYF.

This clone was found many times. Other nucleotide sequences in the sample specify the same CDR3. The genes are TRBV30 and TRBJ2-2; a possible D gene is TRBD1 (5 bases). The CDR3 length is 13 residues. V was clipped by 2 bases and J by 8 bases, with 12 bases between them. From germline, CDR1 is GTSNPN and CDR2 SVGIG (reference sequence). The CDR3 region is CAWSIREVGELFF. The CDR3 DNA reads as TGTGCCTGGAGTATCAGGGAAGTGGGGGAGCTGTTTTTT.

The V and J genes are TRBV9 and TRBJ2-3, with D maybe TRBD2 (5 bases). Germline V gene lookup returns CDR1 SGDLS and CDR2 YYNGEE. V gave up 4 bases and J gave up 2 bases, with 11 bases separating them. This CDR3 contains 14 residues. CDR3 region: CASSPGLLTDTQYF. The CDR3 nucleotides read TGTGCCAGCAGCCCCGGACTCCTCACAGATACGCAGTATTTT.

The chain carries TRBV2 and TRBJ2-7, with 13 bases matching TRBD2. This CDR3 region has 18 residues. The V gene end was trimmed by 8 bases and the J gene end by 0 bases; junction bases not matched to a gene: 13. Germline V lookup: CDR1 SNHLY, CDR2 FYNNEI. The CDR3 nucleotides read TGTGCCAGCCTGACCAGGGCCGGACTAGCGGGAGACTCCTACGAGCAGTACTTC. As protein: CASLTRAGLAGDSYEQYF. The full variable domain, rest sourced from reference TRBV2 and TRBJ2-7, is EPEVTQTPSHQVTQMGQEVILRCVPISNHLYFYWYRQILGQKVEFLVSFYNNEISEKSEIFDDQFSVERPDGSNFTLKIRSTKLEDSAMYFCASLTRAGLAGDSYEQYFGPGTRLTVT.

The chain has TRBV27 and TRBJ2-7; 9 bases are a match to TRBD2. This CDR3 is built from 14 residues. V dropped 3 bases and J dropped 3; count of bases not matched to a gene: 3. Germline V gives CDR1 MNHEY, CDR2 SMNVEV (reference sequence). CDR3 DNA sequence: TGTGCCAGCAGTTTTCGAGCGGGAGGCTACGAGCAGTACTTC. It encodes CASSFRAGGYEQYF.

As to this clone: Other nucleotide sequences in the sample specify the same CDR3. The chain recombines TRBV5-1 with TRBJ2-1, with TRBD1 matching over 7 bases. This CDR3 region has 15 residues. The germline V gene encodes CDR1 SGHRS and CDR2 YFSETQ. The V gene end was trimmed by 0 bases and the J gene end by 2 bases; junction bases not matched to a gene: 2. CDR3 protein: CASSLGQGPYNEQFF. The CDR3 DNA is TGCGCCAGCAGCTTGGGACAGGGACCCTACAATGAGCAGTTCTTC.